Below, 18 T cell receptor beta chains from the same sample are listed, as sequenced in a study of T cells in Graves' hyperthyroidism and ophthalmopathy. Amplified regions were TCR beta CDR3 sequences from RNA transcripts. The HTBI primer set served for first-round RT-PCR of the TCR CDR3. TCRdb ran MiXCR on the multiplex PCR reads and lists one entry per CDR3 protein. The repertoire holds about 380,000 distinct CDR3 sequences, with around 13% as singletons. Sequences were obtained from blood. The receptors shown here come from a woman aged 55-75 years with Graves' hyperthyroidism.

This clonotype was found many times. The chain employs TRBV9 and TRBJ1-1; 11 nucleotides agree with TRBD1. With 5 bases clipped from V and 2 bases from J, the junction kept 8 bases outside the gene matches. This CDR3 is built from 16 residues. Looked up from germline, CDR1 is SGDLS and CDR2 is YYNGEE. The DNA of the CDR3 is TGTGCCAGCAGGAGGGGACAGGGGGGACCCAACACTGAAGCTTTCTTT. Translated: CASRRGQGGPNTEAFF.

This clonotype showed up just a few times. The genes are TRBV30 and TRBJ1-5; 9 bases map to TRBD1. J lost 0 bases, V lost 1 base, and 4 bases had no gene match. Germline V gene sequence: CDR1 GTSNPN, CDR2 SVGIG (reference sequence). This CDR3 comprises 16 residues. The CDR3, as DNA: TGTGCCTGGAGTGAAGAGACAGGGGGTAGCAATCAGCCCCAGCATTTT. Its translation: CAWSEETGGSNQPQHF.

At least ten counts were recorded for this clonotype. This sequence joins TRBV9 and TRBJ2-5; unclear D gene. There are 11 residues in the CDR3. The V gene's germline CDR1 is SGDLS and CDR2 YYNGEE. Trimming removed 3 bases from V and 5 bases from J, with 5 bases in between. CDR3 bases: TGTGCCAGCAGCGCCGATGAGACCCAGTACTTC. Protein product: CASSADETQYF.

V is TRBV6-1 and J is TRBJ1-4, with TRBD1 matching over 12 bases. Germline lookup yields CDR1 MNHNS and CDR2 SASEGT. Losses at the gene ends were 2 bases for V and 7 bases for J; bases not matched to a gene: 5. The CDR3 runs to 16 residues. DNA for the CDR3: TGTGCCAGCAGTGAATTCCGGGACAGGGGGCGTGAAAAACTGTTTTTT. Translated: CASSEFRDRGREKLFF.

Comments on this clonotype: Since a much larger clone is just one base distant, this may be a read error. The gene calls are TRBV11-3 and TRBJ2-2; 8 bases fit TRBD2. The CDR3 totals 15 residues. Germline V gene lookup returns CDR1 SGHNT and CDR2 YENEEA. CDR3 DNA sequence: TGTGCCAGCAGCTTCAGGAGCGGGAGTGGCGGGGAGCTGCTTTTT. Translation: CASSFRSGSGGELLF. Full variable domain (missing parts from reference TRBV11-3 and TRBJ2-2): EAGVVQSPRYKIIEKKQPVAFWCNPISGHNTLYWYLQNLGQGPELLIRYENEEAVDDSQLPKDRFSAERLKGVDSTLKIQPAELGDSAVYLCASSFRSGSGGELLFGEGSRLTVL.

This clonotype was observed at least ten times. The chain uses TRBV27 and TRBJ2-7, with 7 bases matching TRBD1. Germline V gives CDR1 MNHEY, CDR2 SMNVEV (reference sequence). There are 14 residues in the CDR3. Unmatched junction bases numbered 8, after V lost 2 bases and J lost 7 bases. The CDR3 DNA sequence: TGTGCCAGCAGTTTAAAGGGGGCCGAGGGGGAGCAGTACTTC. Translated, it gives CASSLKGAEGEQYF.

This clonotype was observed a handful of times. The rearrangement joins TRBV28 to TRBJ1-2; TRBD1 matches 8 bases. The germline V gene encodes CDR1 MDHEN and CDR2 SYDVKM. This CDR3 region has 12 residues. V gave up 4 bases and J gave up 7 bases; unmatched junction bases: 2. CDR3: CASSWQGAGYTF. The CDR3 coding sequence is TGTGCCAGCAGTTGGCAGGGGGCTGGCTACACCTTC.

Ten or more counts support this clonotype. The rearrangement uses TRBV28 and TRBJ2-5; 10 bases are shared with TRBD2. This CDR3 is built from 17 residues. The J segment lost 3 bases and the V segment lost 2 bases, leaving 9 bases of the junction unmatched. The germline gives CDR1 MDHEN, CDR2 SYDVKM. The CDR3 coding sequence is TGTGCCAGCAGTTTAGGAACTAGCGGGGCGGGGGAAGAGACCCAGTACTTC. Protein: CASSLGTSGAGEETQYF.

This clonotype was recorded at least ten times. The V gene is TRBV28, the J gene TRBJ1-5; D possibly corresponds to TRBD1 (5 bases). Trimming left V 7 bases short and J 7 bases short, with 20 bases between. This CDR3 contains 15 residues. Looked up from germline, CDR1 is MDHEN and CDR2 is SYDVKM. As DNA, the CDR3 is TGTGCCAGCACGCGGGACTCCGATACTTTCCAGCCCCAGCATTTT. This encodes CASTRDSDTFQPQHF.

This clonotype was found many times. The chain joins TRBV20-1 to TRBJ2-7; 7 positions match TRBD1. Germline V gene lookup returns CDR1 DFQATT and CDR2 SNEGSKA (reference sequence). J was trimmed by 2 bases and V by 0 bases; bases with no gene match: 7. The CDR3 consists of 15 residues. As DNA, the CDR3 is TGCAGTGCTAGAGATCTGCAGGGGGTCACCTACGAGCAGTACTTC. It codes for CSARDLQGVTYEQYF.

This clonotype occurred a few times. This sequence joins TRBV18 and TRBJ1-5; D is perhaps TRBD1 (5 bases). The germline V gene has CDR1 KGHSH and CDR2 LQKENI. This CDR3 has 16 amino acids. V was shortened by 2 bases and J by 3 bases, with 14 bases between the two germline ends. The CDR3 sequence: CASSPMGLSFNQPQHF. For the CDR3, the DNA is TGTGCCAGCTCACCAATGGGACTGTCGTTCAATCAGCCCCAGCATTTT.

J is TRBJ2-7 and V is TRBV14; D not resolved. V lost 4 bases, J lost 2 bases, and 12 bases lay in between. The CDR3 has 14 amino acids. In germline, CDR1 is SGHDN, CDR2 FVKESK. Here the CDR3 reads CASSLVNHPYEQYF. Here the CDR3 DNA reads TGTGCCAGCAGCCTTGTTAATCATCCCTACGAGCAGTACTTC.

As regards this clonotype: It may be a read error: a sequence one base away is much more abundant. Lacking the conserved final phenylalanine or tryptophan, this CDR3 likely reflects a read error. The CDR3: CAWSTTGNIQYS. CDR3 in DNA: TGTGCCTGGAGTACCACCGGAAACATTCAGTACTCC. The rearrangement uses TRBV30 and TRBJ2-4; no definite D call. V was shortened by 2 bases and J by 6 bases, with 8 bases between the two germline ends. The CDR3 is made up of 12 amino acids. Per germline, CDR1 GTSNPN and CDR2 SVGIG (reference sequence).

V and J are TRBV7-3 and TRBJ2-7; 10 bases are shared with TRBD2. This CDR3 is built from 15 residues. The V segment lost 1 base and the J segment 4 bases; nucleotides outside the gene matches: 4. Germline CDR1 SGHTA, CDR2 FQGTGA. The CDR3 loop is CASSLMPSGSYEQYF. As DNA, the CDR3 is TGTGCCAGCAGCTTAATGCCTAGCGGGAGTTACGAGCAGTACTTC. The variable domain in full, completed from reference TRBV7-3 and TRBJ2-7, reads GAGVSQTPSNKVTEKGKYVELRCDPISGHTALYWYRQSLGQGPEFLIYFQGTGAADDSGLPNDRFFAVRPEGSVSTLKIQRTERGDSAVYLCASSLMPSGSYEQYFGPGTRLTVT.

This clonotype was observed at least ten times. The chain links TRBV18 to TRBJ2-1; no firm D call. Germline-derived CDR1 and CDR2 are KGHSH and LQKENI. The CDR3 is made up of 13 amino acids. V gave up 2 bases and J gave up 9 bases, with 11 bases separating them. CDR3 protein: CASSPNDNGEQFF. In DNA form, the CDR3 reads TGTGCCAGCTCACCAAATGACAATGGTGAGCAGTTCTTC.

This clonotype was found a few times. The rearrangement links TRBV20-1 to TRBJ1-2; 7 bases map to TRBD1. Trimming cost V 4 bases and J 6 bases; bases outside gene matches: 14. Germline V gene sequence: CDR1 DFQATT, CDR2 SNEGSKA (reference sequence). The length of the CDR3 is 15 residues. CDR3 amino acids: CSANSLGRGLDGYTF. The DNA for the CDR3 is TGCAGTGCTAATTCACTTGGCAGGGGGTTGGATGGCTACACCTTC.

Concerning this clonotype: A read error may explain this, as a much larger clone is one base away. CDR3 sequence (DNA): TGTGCCAGCAGTCGGATTTCCGGGGGATTCGCCGGGGAGCTGTTTTTT. Protein: CASSRISGGFAGELFF. V usage is TRBV12-3 or TRBV12-4 and J usage is TRBJ2-2; perhaps TRBD2 as D (6 bases). The CDR3 has 16 residues. The V and J ends lost 5 bases and 6 bases respectively, with 19 bases between them.

This clonotype has a handful of counts. The CDR3 bases are TGCGCCAGCAGCCAAGACCTAACGGGACTAGCAGGGGGAGATACGCAGTATTTT. It is translated as CASSQDLTGLAGGDTQYF. The gene calls are TRBV4-1 and TRBJ2-3; 9 bases agree with TRBD2. V lost 0 bases to trimming and J lost 5 bases; unmatched junction nucleotides: 12. Germline lookup yields CDR1 MGHRA and CDR2 YSYEKL. The CDR3 sequence is 18 residues long.